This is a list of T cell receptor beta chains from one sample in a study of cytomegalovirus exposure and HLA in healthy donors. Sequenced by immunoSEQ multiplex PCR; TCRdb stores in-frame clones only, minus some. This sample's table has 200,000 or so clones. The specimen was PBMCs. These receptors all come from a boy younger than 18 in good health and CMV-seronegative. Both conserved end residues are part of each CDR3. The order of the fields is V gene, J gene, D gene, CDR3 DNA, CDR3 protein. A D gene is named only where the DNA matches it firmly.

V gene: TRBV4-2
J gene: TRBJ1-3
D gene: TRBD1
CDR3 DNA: TGTGCCAGCAGCCTGCGAGGGGGCCTTAGCTCTGGAAACACCATATATTTT
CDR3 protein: CASSLRGGLSSGNTIYF

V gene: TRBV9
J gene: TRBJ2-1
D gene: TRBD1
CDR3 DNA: TGTGCCAGCAGCCTAGACAGGGACCTGTTTAATGAGCAGTTCTTC
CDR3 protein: CASSLDRDLFNEQFF

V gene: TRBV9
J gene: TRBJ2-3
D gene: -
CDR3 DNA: TGTGCCAGCACCCCCCGCGCAGATACGCAGTATTTT
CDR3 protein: CASTPRADTQYF

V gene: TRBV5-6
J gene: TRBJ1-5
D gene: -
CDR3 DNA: TGTGCCAGCAGCCCCAGGGGCCATAGCAATCAGCCCCAGCATTTT
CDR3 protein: CASSPRGHSNQPQHF

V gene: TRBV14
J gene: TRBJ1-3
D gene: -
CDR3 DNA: TGTGCCAGCAGCCAAAATCATGGGGGCGGAAACACCATATATTTT
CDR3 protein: CASSQNHGGGNTIYF

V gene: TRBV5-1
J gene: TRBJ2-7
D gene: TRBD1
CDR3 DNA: TGCGCCAGCAGCTTGGTGTCAGGGGGCTCCTACGAGCAGTACTTC
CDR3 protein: CASSLVSGGSYEQYF

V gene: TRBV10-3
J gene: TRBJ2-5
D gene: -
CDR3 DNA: TGTGCCATCGCAACCTCAGCGGAAGAGACCCAGTACTTC
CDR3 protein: CAIATSAEETQYF

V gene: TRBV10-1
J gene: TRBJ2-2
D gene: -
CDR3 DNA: TGCGCCAGCCGACGGACAGCGGACACCGGGGAGCTGTTTTTT
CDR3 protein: CASRRTADTGELFF

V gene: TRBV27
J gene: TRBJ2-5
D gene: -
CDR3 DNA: TGTGCCAGCAGTCCCTCGGGAATACCAATACTTCGGATCCAAGAGACCCAGTACTTC
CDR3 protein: CASSPSGIPILRIQETQYF

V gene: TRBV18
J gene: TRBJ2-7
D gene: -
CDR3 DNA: TGTGCCAGCTCACAGAACTCATACGAGCAGTACTTC
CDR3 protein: CASSQNSYEQYF

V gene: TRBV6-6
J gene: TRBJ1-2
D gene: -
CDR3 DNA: TGTGCCAGCGGCCCCACAGGGATCAATGGCTACACCTTC
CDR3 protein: CASGPTGINGYTF

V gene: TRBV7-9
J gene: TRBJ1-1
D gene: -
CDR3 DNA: TGTGCCAGCAGCCTACAGGGTTATGAAGCTTTCTTT
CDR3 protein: CASSLQGYEAFF

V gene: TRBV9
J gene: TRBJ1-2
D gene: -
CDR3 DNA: TGTGCCAGCAGCCCCCGGACGGGAGCTAACTATGGCTACACCTTC
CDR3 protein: CASSPRTGANYGYTF

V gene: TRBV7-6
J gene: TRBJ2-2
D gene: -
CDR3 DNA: TGTGCCAGCAGCTTAGGGTGGGAGGCCCTGAACACCGGGGAGCTGTTTTTT
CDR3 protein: CASSLGWEALNTGELFF

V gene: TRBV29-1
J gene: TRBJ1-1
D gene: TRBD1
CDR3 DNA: TGCAGCGCCTATCTACAACAGGGGACTGAAGCTTTCTTT
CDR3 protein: CSAYLQQGTEAFF

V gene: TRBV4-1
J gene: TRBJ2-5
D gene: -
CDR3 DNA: TGCGCCAGCAGCCAAGAGGCGGCAGGGTTTGAGACCCAGTACTTC
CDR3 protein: CASSQEAAGFETQYF

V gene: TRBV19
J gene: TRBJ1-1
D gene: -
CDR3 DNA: TGTGCCAGTAGTATTCGGGACACTGGAGTGGCTTTCTTT
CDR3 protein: CASSIRDTGVAFF

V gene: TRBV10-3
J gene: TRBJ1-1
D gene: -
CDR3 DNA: TGTGCCATCAGTGAAACAAATGCTGAAGCTTTCTTT
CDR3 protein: CAISETNAEAFF

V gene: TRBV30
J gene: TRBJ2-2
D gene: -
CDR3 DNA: TGTGCCTGGAGTAGACGGGGACACAGCACCGGGGAGCTGTTTTTT
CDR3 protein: CAWSRRGHSTGELFF

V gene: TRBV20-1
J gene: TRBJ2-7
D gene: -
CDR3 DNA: TGCAGTGCTAGACAGGTTTCCGGGCAGTACTTC
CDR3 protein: CSARQVSGQYF

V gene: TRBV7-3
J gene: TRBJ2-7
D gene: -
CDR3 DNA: TGTGCCAGCGGACCCGGGACATTTTACGAGCAGTACTTC
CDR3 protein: CASGPGTFYEQYF

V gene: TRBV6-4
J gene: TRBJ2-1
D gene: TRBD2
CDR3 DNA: TGTGCCAGCTTGCGGGCGGGGGAAAACAATGAGCAGTTCTTC
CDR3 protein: CASLRAGENNEQFF

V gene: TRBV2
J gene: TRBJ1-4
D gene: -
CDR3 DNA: TGTGCCAGCAGGGGCCGACAGGCGCCCTATGAAAAACTGTTTTTT
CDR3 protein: CASRGRQAPYEKLFF

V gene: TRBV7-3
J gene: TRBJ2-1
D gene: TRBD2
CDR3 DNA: TGTGCCAGCAGCCGTAGCGGGGGACCTTACAATGAGCAGTTCTTC
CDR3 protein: CASSRSGGPYNEQFF

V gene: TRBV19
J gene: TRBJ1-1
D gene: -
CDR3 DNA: TGTGCCAGTAGTTGGGGCGGGAGTGGGAACACTGAAGCTTTCTTT
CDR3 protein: CASSWGGSGNTEAFF

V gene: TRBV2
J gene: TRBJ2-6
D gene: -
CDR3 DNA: TGTGCCAGCAGCGGCAGGGGGACTGACTCTGGGGCCAACGTCCTGACTTTC
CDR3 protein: CASSGRGTDSGANVLTF

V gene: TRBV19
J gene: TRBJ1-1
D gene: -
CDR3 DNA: TGTGCCAGTACTCGAGGCCTGAACACTGAAGCTTTCTTT
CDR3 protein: CASTRGLNTEAFF

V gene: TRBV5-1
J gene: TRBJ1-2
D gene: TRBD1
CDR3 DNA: TGCGCCAGCAGCTTTACGGACAGGGGGAACTATGGCTACACCTTC
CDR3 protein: CASSFTDRGNYGYTF

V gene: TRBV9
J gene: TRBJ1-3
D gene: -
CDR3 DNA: TGTGCCAGCAGCCTCCTGTCAGGTCAGGGCCTGGGAAACACCATATATTTT
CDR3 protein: CASSLLSGQGLGNTIYF

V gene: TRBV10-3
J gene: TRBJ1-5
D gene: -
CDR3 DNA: TGTGCCATCAGTGACCCGGGGCAGGGGAATCAGCCCCAGCATTTT
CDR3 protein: CAISDPGQGNQPQHF

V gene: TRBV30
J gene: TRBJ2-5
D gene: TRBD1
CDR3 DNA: TGTGCCTGGAGTACAGGGGGCTACCAAGAGACCCAGTACTTC
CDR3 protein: CAWSTGGYQETQYF

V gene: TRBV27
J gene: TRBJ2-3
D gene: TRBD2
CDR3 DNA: TGTGCCAGCACCTCGACTAGCGGGGGACCTCCTAGCACAGATACGCAGTATTTT
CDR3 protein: CASTSTSGGPPSTDTQYF

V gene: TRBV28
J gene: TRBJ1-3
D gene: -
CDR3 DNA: TGTGCCAGCAGTTCCCCCGGGGGTCTATATTTT
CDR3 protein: CASSSPGGLYF

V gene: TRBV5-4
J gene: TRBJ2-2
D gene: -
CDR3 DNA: TGTGCCAGCAGCTTCTCTCGAGTTATAGGGACACTAAGCACCGGGGAGCTGTTTTTT
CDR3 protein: CASSFSRVIGTLSTGELFF

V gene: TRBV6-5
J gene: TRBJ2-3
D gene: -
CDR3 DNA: TGTGCCAGCAGTTACTCGAGTCCGTCCACAGATACGCAGTATTTT
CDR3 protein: CASSYSSPSTDTQYF

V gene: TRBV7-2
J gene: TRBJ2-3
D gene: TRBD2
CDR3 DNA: TGTGCCAGCAGCTTAGTAGCGGGGGGCTACACAGATACGCAGTATTTT
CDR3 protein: CASSLVAGGYTDTQYF

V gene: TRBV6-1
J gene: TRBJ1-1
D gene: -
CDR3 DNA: TGTGCCAGCAGTCCCAGGAACACTGAAGCTTTCTTT
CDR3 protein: CASSPRNTEAFF

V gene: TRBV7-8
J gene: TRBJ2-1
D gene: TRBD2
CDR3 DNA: TGTGCCAGCAGCGGACTAGATAATTCTGGTGAGCAGTTCTTC
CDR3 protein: CASSGLDNSGEQFF

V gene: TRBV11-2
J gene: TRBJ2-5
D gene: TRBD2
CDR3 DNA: TGTGCCAGCAGCTTCGGGACTAGCGGCTTAACCCAAGAGACCCAGTACTTC
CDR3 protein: CASSFGTSGLTQETQYF

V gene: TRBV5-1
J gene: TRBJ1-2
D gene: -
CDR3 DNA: TGCGCGAGCAGCTTGACGGACTATGGCTACACCTTC
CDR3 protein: CASSLTDYGYTF

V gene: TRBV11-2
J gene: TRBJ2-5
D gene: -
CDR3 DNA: TGTGCCAGCAGCTCACTCCAAGTGGACAGCCAAGAGACCCAGTACTTC
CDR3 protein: CASSSLQVDSQETQYF

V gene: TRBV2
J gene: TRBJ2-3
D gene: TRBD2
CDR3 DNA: TGTGCCGGCACTAGCGGGAAGGGGACAGATACGCAGTATTTT
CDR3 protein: CAGTSGKGTDTQYF

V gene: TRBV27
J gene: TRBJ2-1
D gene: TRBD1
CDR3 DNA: TGTGCCAGCAGTCCTCTACAGGGGTGGAATGAGCAGTTCTTC
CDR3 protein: CASSPLQGWNEQFF

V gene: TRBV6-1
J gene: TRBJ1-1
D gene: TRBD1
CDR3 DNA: TGTGCCAGCACCGGACAGGGACCTGAAGCTTTCTTT
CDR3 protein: CASTGQGPEAFF

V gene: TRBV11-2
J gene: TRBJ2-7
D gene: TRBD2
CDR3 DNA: TGTGCCAGCAGCCCGAATAGCGGGGGGGCCTCTAACGAGCAGTACTTC
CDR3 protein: CASSPNSGGASNEQYF

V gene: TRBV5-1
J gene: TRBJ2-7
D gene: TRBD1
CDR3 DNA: TGCGCCAGCAGCTTGTGGGGTCCGACAGGGATCTCCTACGAGCAGTACTTC
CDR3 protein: CASSLWGPTGISYEQYF

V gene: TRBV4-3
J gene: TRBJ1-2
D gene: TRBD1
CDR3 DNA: TGCGCCAGCAGCCCAATACAGGGGAGCTATGGCTACACCTTC
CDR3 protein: CASSPIQGSYGYTF

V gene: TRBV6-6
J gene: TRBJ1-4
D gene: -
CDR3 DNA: TGTGCCAGCAGTTGGGGGGGGAGAAATGAAAAACTGTTTTTT
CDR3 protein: CASSWGGRNEKLFF

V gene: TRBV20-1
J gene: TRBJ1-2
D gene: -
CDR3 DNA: TGCAGTGCTTCCCTGGGCGGCTACACCTTC
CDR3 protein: CSASLGGYTF

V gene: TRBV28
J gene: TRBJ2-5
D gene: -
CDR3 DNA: TGTGCCAGCACCCTCCCTGGGAGGAACCAGTACTTC
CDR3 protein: CASTLPGRNQYF

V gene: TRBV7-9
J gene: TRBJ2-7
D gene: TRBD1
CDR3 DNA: TGTGCCAGCAGCTTCGACAGGGAACTTTACGAGCAGTACTTC
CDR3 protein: CASSFDRELYEQYF

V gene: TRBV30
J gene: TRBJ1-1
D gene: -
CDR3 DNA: TGTGCCTGGATCCCGACAGGTGGGACTAAAGCTTTCTTT
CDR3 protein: CAWIPTGGTKAFF

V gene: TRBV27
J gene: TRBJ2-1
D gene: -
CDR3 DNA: TGTGCCAGCAGCCCCATCGGGGTAAATGAGCAGTTCTTC
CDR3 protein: CASSPIGVNEQFF

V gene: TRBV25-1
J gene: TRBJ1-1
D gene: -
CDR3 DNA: TGTGCCAGCAGCCCGACAGACATGAACACTGAAGCTTTCTTT
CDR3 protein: CASSPTDMNTEAFF

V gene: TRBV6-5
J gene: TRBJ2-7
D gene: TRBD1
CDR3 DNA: TGTGCCAGCAGAAGGACAGGGGCGTATGACGAGCAGTACTTC
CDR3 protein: CASRRTGAYDEQYF